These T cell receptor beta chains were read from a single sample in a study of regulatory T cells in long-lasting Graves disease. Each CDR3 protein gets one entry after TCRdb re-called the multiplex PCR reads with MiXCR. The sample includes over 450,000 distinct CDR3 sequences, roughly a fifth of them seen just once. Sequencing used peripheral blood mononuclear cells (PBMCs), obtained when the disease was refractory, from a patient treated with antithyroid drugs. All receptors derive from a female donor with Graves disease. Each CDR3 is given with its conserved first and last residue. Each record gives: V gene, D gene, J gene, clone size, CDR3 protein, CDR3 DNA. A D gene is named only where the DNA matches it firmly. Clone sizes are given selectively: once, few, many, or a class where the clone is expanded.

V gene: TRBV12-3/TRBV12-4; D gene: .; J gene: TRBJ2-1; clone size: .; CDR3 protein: CASSHGGPKQFF; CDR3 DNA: TGTGCCAGTAGCCATGGAGGGCCCAAGCAGTTCTTC
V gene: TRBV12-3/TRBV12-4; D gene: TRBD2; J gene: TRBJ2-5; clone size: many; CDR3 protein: CASSLGRDWVERETQYF; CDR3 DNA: TGTGCCAGCAGCTTAGGGAGGGATTGGGTCGAGCGCGAGACCCAGTACTTC
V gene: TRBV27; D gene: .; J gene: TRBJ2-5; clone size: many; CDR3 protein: CASSYGGQTETQYF; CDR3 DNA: TGTGCCAGCAGTTACGGGGGACAGACGGAGACCCAGTACTTC
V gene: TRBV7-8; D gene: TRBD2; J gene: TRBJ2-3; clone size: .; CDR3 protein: CASSLGTGTSGRGGTDTQYF; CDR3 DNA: TGTGCCAGCAGCTTAGGAACCGGGACTAGCGGGAGAGGGGGCACAGATACGCAGTATTTT
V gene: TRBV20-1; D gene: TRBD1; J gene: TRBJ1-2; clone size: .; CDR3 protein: CSAKGSSFGQGGYGYTF; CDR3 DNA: TGCAGTGCTAAAGGATCGTCATTTGGACAGGGAGGCTATGGCTACACCTTC
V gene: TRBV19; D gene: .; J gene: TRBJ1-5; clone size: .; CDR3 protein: CASSYLLGVGQPQHF; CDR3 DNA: TGTGCCAGTAGTTACTTATTGGGGGTGGGTCAGCCCCAGCATTTT
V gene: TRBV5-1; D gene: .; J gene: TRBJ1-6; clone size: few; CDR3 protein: CASSLAPGDSPLHF; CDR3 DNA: TGCGCCAGCAGCTTGGCTCCAGGGGACTCACCCCTCCACTTT
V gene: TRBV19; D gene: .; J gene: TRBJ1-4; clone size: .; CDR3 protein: CASSSLGELGREKLFF; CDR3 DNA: TGTGCCAGTAGTAGCCTGGGGGAGTTAGGACGTGAAAAACTGTTTTTT
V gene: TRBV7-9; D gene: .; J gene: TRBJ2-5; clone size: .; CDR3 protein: CASSFRDTRQETQYF; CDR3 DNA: TGTGCCAGCAGCTTCCGGGACACTAGACAAGAGACCCAGTACTTC
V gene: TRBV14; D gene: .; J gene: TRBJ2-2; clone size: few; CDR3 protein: CASSQDTPVDYTGELFF; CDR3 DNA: TGTGCCAGCAGCCAAGATACCCCAGTGGACTACACCGGGGAGCTGTTTTTT
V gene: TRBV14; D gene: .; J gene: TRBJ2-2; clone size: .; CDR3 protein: CASSQDRGRPGTGELFF; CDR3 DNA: TGTGCCAGCAGCCAAGATCGGGGGAGGCCGGGCACCGGGGAGCTGTTTTTT
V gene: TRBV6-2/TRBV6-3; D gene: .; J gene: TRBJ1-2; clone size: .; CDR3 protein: CASSYVRAGNNYGYTF; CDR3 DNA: TGTGCCAGCAGTTACGTCAGGGCGGGCAATAACTATGGCTACACCTTC
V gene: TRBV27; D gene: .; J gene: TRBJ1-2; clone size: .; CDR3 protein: CASSSNRVNQYGYTF; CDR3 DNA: TGTGCCAGCAGTTCCAACAGGGTGAACCAGTATGGCTACACCTTC
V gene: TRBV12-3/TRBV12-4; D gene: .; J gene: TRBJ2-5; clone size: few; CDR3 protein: CASSLLLWETQYF; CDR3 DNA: TGTGCCAGCAGTTTACTGCTCTGGGAGACCCAGTACTTC
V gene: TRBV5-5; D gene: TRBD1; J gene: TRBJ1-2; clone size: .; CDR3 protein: CASSLPGQGVTYGYTF; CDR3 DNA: TGTGCCAGCAGCTTACCGGGACAGGGAGTGACCTATGGCTACACCTTC
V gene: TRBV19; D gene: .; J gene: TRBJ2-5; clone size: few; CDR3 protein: CASSARRSQETQYF; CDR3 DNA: TGTGCCAGTAGTGCCAGGAGGTCCCAAGAGACCCAGTACTTC
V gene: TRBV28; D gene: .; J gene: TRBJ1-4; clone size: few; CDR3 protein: CASSSPLPGGEKLFF; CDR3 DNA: TGTGCCAGCAGTTCACCGTTGCCCGGGGGTGAAAAACTGTTTTTT
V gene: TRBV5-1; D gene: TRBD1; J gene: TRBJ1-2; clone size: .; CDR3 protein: CASSPGQGLNYGYTF; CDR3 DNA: TGCGCCAGCAGCCCGGGACAGGGCCTTAACTATGGCTACACCTTC
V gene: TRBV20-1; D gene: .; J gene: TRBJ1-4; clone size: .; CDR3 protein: CSARDYNEKLFF; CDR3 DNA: TGCAGTGCTAGGGACTATAATGAAAAACTGTTTTTT
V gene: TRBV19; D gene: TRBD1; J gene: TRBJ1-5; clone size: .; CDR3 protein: CASSIRQGGSNQPQHF; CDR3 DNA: TGTGCCAGTAGTATCCGACAGGGGGGAAGCAATCAGCCCCAGCATTTT
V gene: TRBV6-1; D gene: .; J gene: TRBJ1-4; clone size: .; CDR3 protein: CASSPSILLATNEKLFF; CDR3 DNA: TGTGCCAGCAGCCCCTCGATCCTCCTAGCAACTAATGAAAAACTGTTTTTT
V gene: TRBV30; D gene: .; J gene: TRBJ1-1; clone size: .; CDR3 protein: CARTGRNTEAFF; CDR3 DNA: TGTGCCCGGACCGGTCGAAACACTGAAGCTTTCTTT
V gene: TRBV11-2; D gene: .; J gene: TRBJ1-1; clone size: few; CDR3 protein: CASSFRRTDEAFF; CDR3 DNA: TGTGCCAGCAGTTTCAGACGTACCGATGAAGCTTTCTTT
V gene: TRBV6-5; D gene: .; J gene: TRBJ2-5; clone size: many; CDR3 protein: CASSYRPPGQGGETQYF; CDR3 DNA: TGTGCCAGCAGTTACCGCCCTCCCGGCCAGGGGGGAGAGACCCAGTACTTC